Reported below is one T cell receptor (beta chain). The CDR3 totals 17 residues. Trimming shortened V by 3 bases and J by 0 bases, and 12 bases separated the two germline ends. The germline gives CDR1 KGHSH, CDR2 LQKENI. In the authors' methods: The authors estimated nucleated cell counts from reference gene primer amplification. Using immunoSEQ multiplex PCR, the repertoire was profiled, and TCRdb retains in-frame clones only, with some absent. V and J calls and clone size come straight from that table; D and trimming were deduced from the DNA. Of approximately 200,000 clones listed, about 86% were seen once; the top ten hold 5.5% to 8%. These data belong to a study of blood T cell repertoires in COVID-19.

This chain connects TRBV18 to TRBJ2-6; tentative D call: TRBD2 (6 bases). Sequencing was carried out using peripheral blood. This clonotype was obtained from a man in his 60s who had recovered from COVID-19. CDR3 sequence reads: CASSPQDGSSGANVLTF. For the CDR3, the DNA is TGTGCCAGCTCACCCCAGGACGGGAGCTCTGGGGCCAACGTCCTGACTTTC.